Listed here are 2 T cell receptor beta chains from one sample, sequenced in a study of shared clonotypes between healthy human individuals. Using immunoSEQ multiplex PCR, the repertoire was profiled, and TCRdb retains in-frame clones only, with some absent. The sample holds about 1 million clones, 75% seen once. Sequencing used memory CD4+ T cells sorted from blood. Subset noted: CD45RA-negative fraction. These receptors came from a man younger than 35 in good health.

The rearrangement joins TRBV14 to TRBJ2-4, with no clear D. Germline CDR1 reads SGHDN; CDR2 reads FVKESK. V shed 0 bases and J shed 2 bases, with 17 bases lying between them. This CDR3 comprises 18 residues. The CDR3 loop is CASSQDLRTPTPKNIQYF. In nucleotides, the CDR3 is TGTGCCAGCAGCCAAGATCTTAGAACACCCACCCCCAAAAACATTCAGTACTTC. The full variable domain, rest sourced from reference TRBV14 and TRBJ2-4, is EAGVTQFPSHSVIEKGQTVTLRCDPISGHDNLYWYRRVMGKEIKFLLHFVKESKQDESGMPNNRFLAERTGGTYSTLKVQPAELEDSGVYFCASSQDLRTPTPKNIQYFGAGTRLSVL.

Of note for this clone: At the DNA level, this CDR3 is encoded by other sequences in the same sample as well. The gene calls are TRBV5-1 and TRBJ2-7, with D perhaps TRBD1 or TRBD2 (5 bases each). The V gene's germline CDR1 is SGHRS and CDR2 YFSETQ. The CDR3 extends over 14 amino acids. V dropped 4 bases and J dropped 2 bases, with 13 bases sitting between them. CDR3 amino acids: CASSPGRGAYEQYF. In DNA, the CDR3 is TGCGCCAGCAGCCCTGGTAGAGGGGCCTACGAGCAGTACTTC.